Following are 24 T cell receptor beta chains from one sample sequenced in a study of T-cell memory formation after mild COVID-19. MiXCR was run by TCRdb on the 5' RACE reads, yielding one entry per CDR3 protein. The sample records about 620,000 distinct CDR3 sequences, approximately 18% being singletons. Sequences were obtained from PBMCs or a T cell subset sorted from them (not recorded which). The receptors were sampled from an adult woman who had mild COVID-19 (a few samples of this study predate the infection). Cell type and time point are not known.

This clonotype was found a few times. The chain has TRBV25-1 and TRBJ2-7; TRBD2 matches at 7 bases. Germline assignment: CDR1 MGHDK and CDR2 SYGVNS. The ends lost 1 base at V and 0 bases at J; junction bases unmatched: 6. This CDR3 has 16 amino acids. CDR3 sequence: CASSEFGGTSSYEQYF. The CDR3 nucleotides read TGTGCCAGCAGTGAATTCGGGGGGACCAGCTCCTACGAGCAGTACTTC.

This clonotype occurred a few times. The V gene is TRBV6-2 or TRBV6-3, the J gene TRBJ1-1; D possibly corresponds to TRBD1 (6 bases). V was shortened by 6 bases and J by 1 base, with 9 bases between the two germline ends. The CDR3 loop spans 13 amino acids. From germline, CDR1 is MNHEY and CDR2 SVGEGT. CDR3 sequence reads: CASSWGRNTEAFF. In DNA, the CDR3 is TGTGCCAGCAGCTGGGGGCGGAACACTGAAGCTTTCTTT.

The CDR3 spells CASSLIPIRGMDGYTF. DNA for the CDR3: TGTGCCAGCAGCTTAATTCCCATAAGGGGCATGGACGGCTACACCTTC. The chain carries TRBV7-9 and TRBJ1-2, with D possibly being TRBD1 (5 bases). CDR1 and CDR2 (germline): SEHNR, FQNEAQ (reference sequence). CDR3 size: 16 residues. Trimming stripped 2 bases from V and 8 bases from J, with 21 bases between.

The chain is built from TRBV7-2 and TRBJ2-3; no clear D. The germline CDR1 and CDR2 sequences are SGHTA and FQGNSA. The CDR3 totals 15 residues. The germline V and J ends were trimmed by 3 bases and 3 bases, with 13 bases remaining between them. The CDR3 is CASSFFDPGTDTQYF. The CDR3 nucleotides are TGTGCCAGCAGCTTTTTTGACCCCGGGACAGATACGCAGTATTTT.

This clonotype was counted between two and nine times. In nucleotides, the CDR3 is TGTGCCTGGGGGGGGCTCGACGAGCAGTACTTC. Translated: CAWGGLDEQYF. V and J are TRBV30 and TRBJ2-7, with D tentatively TRBD1 or TRBD2 (6 bases each). This CDR3 region has 11 residues. V lost 5 bases and J 5 bases, leaving 10 bases between the germline ends. The V gene's germline CDR1 is GTSNPN and CDR2 SVGIG (reference sequence).

The sample holds a few counts of this clonotype. The genes are TRBV20-1 and TRBJ2-3, with 8 bases aligning to TRBD2. V lost 7 bases to trimming and J lost 6 bases; unmatched junction nucleotides: 15. CDR3 length: 15 amino acids. Germline loops: CDR1 DFQATT, CDR2 SNEGSKA (reference sequence). CDR3 nucleotide sequence: TGCAGTGTCAGCAGTGGGGCGGGGGGTGTGGATACGCAGTATTTT. Residues: CSVSSGAGGVDTQYF.

The CDR3 sequence is CASSADRGSYEQYF. CDR3 sequence (DNA): TGTGCCAGCAGTGCGGACAGGGGCTCGTACGAGCAGTACTTC. V is TRBV2 and J is TRBJ2-7; 9 positions match TRBD1. Germline loops: CDR1 SNHLY, CDR2 FYNNEI. The CDR3 extends over 14 amino acids. V was clipped by 4 bases and J by 4 bases; unmatched bases: 5.

The chain is built from TRBV20-1 and TRBJ1-1; weak D call: TRBD1 (5 bases). Trimming pared 6 bases from V and 11 bases from J, leaving 13 bases between. The CDR3 runs 10 residues. In germline, CDR1 is DFQATT, CDR2 SNEGSKA (reference sequence). DNA for the CDR3: TGCAGTGCCTGGGATGGGGCGGCTTTCTTT. Protein product: CSAWDGAAFF.

The rearrangement uses TRBV28 and TRBJ1-2, with D hard to call. Germline-derived CDR1 and CDR2 are MDHEN and SYDVKM. Trimming left V 2 bases short and J 3 bases short, with 7 bases between. This CDR3 has 13 amino acids. This CDR3 reads CASSLEEDYGYTF. The CDR3 DNA follows: TGTGCCAGCAGTTTAGAGGAGGACTATGGCTACACCTTC.

This clonotype was seen once. This rearrangement joins TRBV27 to TRBJ2-7; 8 bases map to TRBD1. V lost 6 bases to trimming and J lost 2 bases; unmatched junction nucleotides: 9. CDR3 length: 15 residues. The germline V gene has CDR1 MNHEY and CDR2 SMNVEV (reference sequence). As DNA, the CDR3 is TGTGCCAGCAGCTACCGGGACAGGCAGACCTACGAGCAGTACTTC. This codes for CASSYRDRQTYEQYF.

V is TRBV14 and J is TRBJ2-2; 12 bases line up with TRBD2. This CDR3 comprises 19 residues. Germline-derived CDR1 and CDR2 are SGHDN and FVKESK. The ends lost 0 bases at V and 1 base at J; junction bases unmatched: 6. CDR3: CASSQDIASGRGNTGELFF. CDR3 DNA: TGTGCCAGCAGCCAAGATATCGCTAGCGGGAGGGGGAACACCGGGGAGCTGTTTTTT.

This clonotype was seen only a few times. The chain links TRBV6-4 to TRBJ2-1; 9 nucleotides agree with TRBD2. Trimming removed 4 bases from V and 3 bases from J; junction bases left unmatched: 1. This CDR3 has 14 residues. The germline V gene encodes CDR1 MRHNA and CDR2 SNTAGT. For the CDR3, the DNA is TGTGCCAGCAGTGCTAGCGGGGACTACAATGAGCAGTTCTTC. Its translation is CASSASGDYNEQFF.

In its sample, this clonotype was seen a few times. CDR3 nucleotides: TGTGCCAGCAGTTACGAAGTCGTTAGGAGCGGGGGTCATTCGGATACGCAGTATTTT. Translation: CASSYEVVRSGGHSDTQYF. The V and J genes are TRBV6-6 and TRBJ2-3, with 8 positions matching TRBD2. The V and J ends lost 2 bases and 6 bases, in that order; junction bases with no gene match: 19. CDR1 is MNHNY, CDR2 SVGAGI, per germline (reference sequence). CDR3 length: 19 residues.

Only a few counts were recorded for this clonotype. The V gene is TRBV7-2, the J gene TRBJ2-1; D call uncertain. There are 15 residues in the CDR3. The ends were cut back, 1 base at V and 8 bases at J, with 15 bases in the middle. Germline CDR1 SGHTA, CDR2 FQGNSA. The CDR3 here is CASSLGWGVIDEQFF. The CDR3 DNA reads as TGTGCCAGCAGCTTAGGGTGGGGTGTAATAGATGAGCAGTTCTTC.

This clonotype was detected a few times. V and J are TRBV5-1 and TRBJ2-1; 7 bases match TRBD1. Germline CDR1 SGHRS, CDR2 YFSETQ. V lost 4 bases to trimming and J lost 10 bases; unmatched junction nucleotides: 5. The CDR3 covers 12 residues. The CDR3: CASSPGQREQFF. CDR3 in DNA: TGCGCCAGCAGCCCGGGACAGCGCGAGCAGTTCTTC.

The genes are TRBV5-1 and TRBJ2-5; possible D gene TRBD2, 5 bases. Trimming removed 0 bases from V and 2 bases from J, with 8 bases in between. From germline, CDR1 is SGHRS and CDR2 YFSETQ. The CDR3 consists of 14 residues. The CDR3 reads CASSLGAAQETQYF. The CDR3, as DNA: TGCGCCAGCAGCTTGGGAGCGGCGCAAGAGACCCAGTACTTC.

The V gene is TRBV15, the J gene TRBJ2-3, with D perhaps TRBD2 (7 bases). Trimming stripped 0 bases from V and 0 bases from J, with 16 bases between. This CDR3 comprises 18 residues. Per the germline V gene, CDR1 is LNHNV and CDR2 is YYDKDF (reference sequence). The CDR3 reads CATSRETRGAKSTDTQYF. The CDR3 DNA reads TGTGCCACCAGCAGAGAGACCCGGGGGGCCAAGAGCACAGATACGCAGTATTTT.

This clonotype was detected a few times. This chain links TRBV7-9 with TRBJ2-1, with TRBD2 identical over 11 bases. This CDR3 contains 17 residues. CDR1 SEHNR and CDR2 FQNEAQ come from the germline V gene (reference sequence). The V gene end was trimmed by 5 bases and the J gene end by 7 bases; junction bases not matched to a gene: 13. The chain's CDR3 is CASSAPTSSGRRNEQFF. As DNA, the CDR3 is TGTGCCAGCAGCGCACCCACCTCTAGCGGGAGGCGGAATGAGCAGTTCTTC.

In its sample, this clonotype was seen a few times. The genes are TRBV6-2 or TRBV6-3 and TRBJ1-1; D is uncertain. This CDR3 contains 12 residues. V lost 2 bases and J lost 4, with 5 bases in between. Germline V gene sequence: CDR1 MNHEY, CDR2 SVGEGT. As DNA, the CDR3 is TGTGCCAGCAGTTACGGGGTCACTGAAGCTTTCTTT. Its translation is CASSYGVTEAFF.

The chain has TRBV12-3 or TRBV12-4 and TRBJ2-1, with D possibly TRBD1 on 7 matching bases. The length of the CDR3 is 15 residues. Trimming stripped 0 bases from V and 12 bases from J, with 18 bases between. The CDR3 DNA reads as TGTGCCAGCAGTTTAGCGGGGTCTGCTCAGGGGGGGCAGTTCTTC. This translates into CASSLAGSAQGGQFF.

The chain employs TRBV14 and TRBJ1-1, with D unclear. The CDR3 contains 12 residues. Germline V gives CDR1 SGHDN, CDR2 FVKESK. The ends were cut back, 0 bases at V and 6 bases at J, with 5 bases in the middle. The CDR3 coding sequence is TGTGCCAGCAGCCAAGATTTCGCTGAAGCTTTCTTT. Amino acid sequence: CASSQDFAEAFF. The full variable domain, with the rest looked up from reference TRBV14 and TRBJ1-1, is EAGVTQFPSHSVIEKGQTVTLRCDPISGHDNLYWYRRVMGKEIKFLLHFVKESKQDESGMPNNRFLAERTGGTYSTLKVQPAELEDSGVYFCASSQDFAEAFFGQGTRLTVV.

The V gene is TRBV2, the J gene TRBJ2-5, with 10 bases matching TRBD2. Germline trimming cut 6 bases from V and 4 bases from J; bases unmatched to any gene: 5. The CDR3 sequence is 14 residues long. The germline V gene encodes CDR1 SNHLY and CDR2 FYNNEI. CDR3 bases: TGTGCCAGCAGGAAGAGGACTAGCGGAGAGACCCAGTACTTC. It codes for CASRKRTSGETQYF.

The chain combines TRBV24-1 with TRBJ2-1; D possibly corresponds to TRBD2 (5 bases). The germline gives CDR1 KGHDR, CDR2 SFDVKD. Trimming removed 5 bases at V and 7 bases at J, with 14 bases between. CDR3 length equals 14 residues. The CDR3 protein is CATSGLARKNEQFF. For the CDR3, the DNA is TGTGCCACCAGTGGGCTAGCTCGAAAGAATGAGCAGTTCTTC.

The V gene is TRBV7-2, the J gene TRBJ1-3, with 7 positions matching TRBD1. Germline CDR1 reads SGHTA; CDR2 reads FQGNSA. Losses at the gene ends were 5 bases for V and 4 bases for J; bases not matched to a gene: 5. The CDR3 loop spans 14 amino acids. The CDR3 sequence: CASSETGSGNTIYF. DNA of the CDR3: TGTGCCAGCAGCGAGACAGGGTCCGGAAACACCATATATTTT.